This TCR beta chain was profiled in a study of CD8 T cells in ankylosing spondylitis. This clonotype appeared a few times. Its antigen is not identified. Study findings and constraints: Before this, some motif variants had been reported in reactive arthritis synovial fluid and blood. With a CD8+ phenotype, disease-linked clones were relatively rare in peripheral blood. Reported data indicate significant enrichment of disease-linked clones within matched ankylosing spondylitis synovial fluid.

Germline V gene lookup returns CDR1 KGHSH and CDR2 LQKENI. V dropped 5 bases and J dropped 4 bases, with 9 bases sitting between them. The CDR3 runs to 13 residues. One entry per CDR3 protein results from TCRdb running MiXCR on the 5' RACE reads. The data show some 130,000 distinct CDR3 sequences, approximately 9.9% seen once. The sequence was obtained from a male donor with ankylosing spondylitis or in good health (not recorded which). The sequenced sample consisted of blood, either unsorted or a sorted T cell fraction (not recorded which). The genes are TRBV18 and TRBJ1-3, with D unresolved. The CDR3: CASSEDKGNTIYF. Here the CDR3 DNA reads TGTGCCAGCTCAGAAGACAAGGGAAACACCATATATTTT.